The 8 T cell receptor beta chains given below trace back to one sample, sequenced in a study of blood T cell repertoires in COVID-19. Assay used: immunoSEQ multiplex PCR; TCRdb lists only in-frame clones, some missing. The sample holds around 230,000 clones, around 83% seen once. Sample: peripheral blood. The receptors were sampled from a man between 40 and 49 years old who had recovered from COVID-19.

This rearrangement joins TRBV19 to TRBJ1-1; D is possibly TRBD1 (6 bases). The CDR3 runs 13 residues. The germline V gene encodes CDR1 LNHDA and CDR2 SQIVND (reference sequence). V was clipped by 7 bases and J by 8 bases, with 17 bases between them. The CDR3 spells CASTRQANLEAFF. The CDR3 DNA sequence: TGTGCCAGTACCCGACAGGCGAATCTGGAAGCTTTCTTT.

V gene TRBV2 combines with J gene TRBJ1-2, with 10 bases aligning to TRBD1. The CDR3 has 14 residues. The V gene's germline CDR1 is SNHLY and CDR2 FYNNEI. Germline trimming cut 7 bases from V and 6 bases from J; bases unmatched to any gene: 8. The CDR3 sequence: CASKGDRGPDGYTF. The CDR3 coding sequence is TGTGCCAGCAAGGGAGACAGGGGGCCGGATGGCTACACCTTC.

CDR3 coding DNA: TGTGCCAGTACCCGGGGGGGAGCTTTACAAGAGACCCAGTACTTC. Translated, it gives CASTRGGALQETQYF. The chain uses TRBV3-1 (or the pseudogene TRBV3-2) and TRBJ2-5; TRBD2 matches 8 bases. CDR1 LGHDT and CDR2 YNNKEL come from the germline V gene (reference sequence). This CDR3 region has 15 residues. The trim removed 9 bases at V and 2 bases at J, leaving 11 bases unmatched.

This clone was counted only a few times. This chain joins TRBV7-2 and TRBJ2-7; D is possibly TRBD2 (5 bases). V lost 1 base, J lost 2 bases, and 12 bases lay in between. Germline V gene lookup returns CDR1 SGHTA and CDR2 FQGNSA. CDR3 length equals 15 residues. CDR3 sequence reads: CASSLGRRYPYEQYF. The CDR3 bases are TGTGCCAGCAGCTTAGGGCGGAGGTACCCCTACGAGCAGTACTTC. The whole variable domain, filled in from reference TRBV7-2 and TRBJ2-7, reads GAGVSQSPSNKVTEKGKDVELRCDPISGHTALYWYRQSLGQGLEFLIYFQGNSAPDKSGLPSDRFSAERTGGSVSTLTIQRTQQEDSAVYLCASSLGRRYPYEQYFGPGTRLTVT.

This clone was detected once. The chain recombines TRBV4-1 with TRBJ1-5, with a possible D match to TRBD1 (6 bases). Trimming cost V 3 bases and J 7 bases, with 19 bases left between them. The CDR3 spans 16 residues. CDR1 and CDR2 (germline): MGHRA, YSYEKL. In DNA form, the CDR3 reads TGCGCCAGCAGCCAGCCAGCGACAGGACCCCGGCAGCCCCAGCATTTT. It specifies CASSQPATGPRQPQHF.

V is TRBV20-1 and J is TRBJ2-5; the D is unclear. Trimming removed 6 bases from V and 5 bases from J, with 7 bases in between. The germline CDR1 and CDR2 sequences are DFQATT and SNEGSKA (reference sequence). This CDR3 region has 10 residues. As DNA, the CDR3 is TGCAGTGCGCGAGAGGAGACCCAGTACTTC. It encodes CSAREETQYF.

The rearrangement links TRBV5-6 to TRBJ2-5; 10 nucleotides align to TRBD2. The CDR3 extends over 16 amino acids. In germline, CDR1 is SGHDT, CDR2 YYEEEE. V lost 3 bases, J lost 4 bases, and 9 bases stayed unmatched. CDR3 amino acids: CASSSYVAGGGETQYF. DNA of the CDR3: TGTGCCAGCAGCTCCTATGTAGCGGGAGGAGGAGAGACCCAGTACTTC.

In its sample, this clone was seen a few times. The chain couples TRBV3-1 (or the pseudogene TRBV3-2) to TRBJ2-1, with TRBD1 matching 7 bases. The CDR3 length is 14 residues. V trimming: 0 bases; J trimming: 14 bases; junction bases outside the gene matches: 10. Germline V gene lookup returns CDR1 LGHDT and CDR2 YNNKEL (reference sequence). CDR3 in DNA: TGTGCCAGCAGCCAAGATTGGCCAGGGGGACAAGAGTTCTTC. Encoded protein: CASSQDWPGGQEFF.